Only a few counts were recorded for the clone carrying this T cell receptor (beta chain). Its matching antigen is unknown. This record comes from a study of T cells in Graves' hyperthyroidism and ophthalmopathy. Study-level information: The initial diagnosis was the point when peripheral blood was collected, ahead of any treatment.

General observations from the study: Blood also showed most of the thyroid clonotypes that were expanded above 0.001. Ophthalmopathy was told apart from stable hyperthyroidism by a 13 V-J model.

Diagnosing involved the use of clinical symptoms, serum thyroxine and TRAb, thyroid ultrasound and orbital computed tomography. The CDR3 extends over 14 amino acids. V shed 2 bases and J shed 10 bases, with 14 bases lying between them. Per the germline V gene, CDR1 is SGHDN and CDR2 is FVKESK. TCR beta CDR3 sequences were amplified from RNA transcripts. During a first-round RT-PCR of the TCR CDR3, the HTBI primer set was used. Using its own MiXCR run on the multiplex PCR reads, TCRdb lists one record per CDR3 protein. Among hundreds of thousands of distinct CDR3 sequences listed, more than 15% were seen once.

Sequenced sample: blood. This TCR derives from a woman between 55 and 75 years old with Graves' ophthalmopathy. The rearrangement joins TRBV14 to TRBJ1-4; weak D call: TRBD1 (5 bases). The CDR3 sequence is CASSQRDAWGKLFF. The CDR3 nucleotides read TGTGCCAGCAGCCAAAGGGACGCCTGGGGAAAACTGTTTTTT.